This T cell receptor (beta chain) comes out of a study of blood T cells in healthy people across ages (dated by TCRdb to between 2015 and 2016). For the wider study: In model experiments, template switching captured about one uniquely barcoded TCR beta cDNA molecule for every two T cells. To track age-related changes in TCR beta repertoire diversity, the study relied on deep sequencing normalized with unique cDNA molecular identifiers. Two additional independent replicas of 1 million unique cDNA reads from the same blood draw were analyzed for two donors (one aged 18 to 29 and one aged 80 or older). Donors were grouped into four age groups: young (average 16 years), middle-aged (39), aged (62) and long-lived (approximately 81).

This clonotype turned up a few times. What this receptor recognizes is not known. Within one base of it there is no much larger clone, and no base qualities were kept. The library was generated by 5' RACE. The data were produced on an Illumina HiSeq 2500. A second about 6 to 11 cycle PCR used a sample-barcoded 5' primer and a J-beta primer mix. A unique molecular identifier was introduced onto each TCR beta cDNA molecule by a template-switch 5' adaptor carrying 12 random nucleotides. Each sample yielded at least 3 million CDR3-containing paired-end reads. All of the RNA was converted into first-strand cDNA using the Mint cDNA synthesis kit, with a TRBC-specific oligonucleotide serving as the primer. All cDNA was treated with uracil-DNA glycosylase and then went through a first 18-cycle PCR with the universal primers M1SS and BC2_uni_R. On the authors' methods: For normalization, 1 million high-quality reads were randomly selected from each sample, with every read carrying a distinct molecular identifier. Reads with shared molecular identifiers were discarded instead of being binned into consensus sequences. MiTCR, set to a Q25 quality threshold and the strictest error-elimination algorithm, was used for CDR3 identification, clonotype clustering and error correction. A nonparametric unseen species model with Euler transformation was used to estimate lower-bound total TCR beta diversity. TCRdb cleaned the public reads at Q25 with fastp, built clones with MiXCR and kept in-frame beta chains. Under each unique CDR3 protein, matching rows form one entry showing the most common genes and DNA. V and J calls and clone size were set by TCRdb, not the authors. Present in this sample are about 540,000 distinct CDR3 sequences, nearly 25% of which were seen just once. Roughly 9% of the sample is held by the ten biggest clonotypes.

Points the paper makes about the study in general: The CMV infection status of donors was not known, potentially confounding age-related changes in expanded clonotypes. A strong correlation was found between observed TCR beta diversity and the percentage of naive T cells measured by flow cytometry. Since profiling was done on bulk unsorted PBMCs, naive and antigen-experienced compartments could not be conclusively compared. As age increased, observed TCR beta diversity per million T cells dropped in a roughly linear way, and a significant reduction was already evident by age 40. Compared with the aged group, more naive CD4+ T cells, fewer expanded clones and increased TCR diversity were shown by the long-lived group, suggesting age selection. Estimates of total diversity from one million sequenced T cells were regarded as lower bounds and underestimates.

The donors were about 40 Caucasian individuals from Russia, aged roughly 6 to 90 years, who were systemically healthy. About 9.8 milliliters of peripheral blood were drawn from each donor into EDTA-treated Vacutainer tubes. Ficoll-Paque density-gradient centrifugation was used to isolate PBMCs, with at least 7 million per sample. Total RNA, at least 6 micrograms per sample, was extracted from PBMCs with Trizol reagent. For every donor, flow cytometry on a PBMC aliquot measured the percentage of naive CD45RAhigh/CD27high T cells. Looking up the germline V gene yields CDR1 SQVTM and CDR2 ANQGSEA. A distance of 7 bases separates the germline ends of V and J, which lose 4 bases and 1 base respectively. The CDR3, cysteine through phenylalanine, is 12 amino acids long. Only the CDR3 DNA stays, 36 bases, in frame from base 1. This sample also belongs to another study, concerning T cells of mothers and their children. The other study reports the following: The donors were nine systemically healthy Caucasian individuals, made up of three mothers and their six children. cDNA synthesis used all of the extracted RNA, with 1.5 ug of RNA in each 15 ul reaction. Sample barcodes and 2-4 random nucleotides were added via the M1S primer in the second PCR. Each mother yielded over 8.5 million TCR beta CDR3 reads and each child 3 million to 3.5 million reads. Thymic selection shapes the output of TCR recombination in a similar way in related and unrelated pairs, and inherited differences have a minor effect. Related mother-child pairs always showed normalized repertoire overlap that was slightly higher than in unrelated mother-child pairs, though the difference was never significant. No persistent microchimeric T cell clones were detected, at a sensitivity of approximately 100 clones per million clonotypes. Deep NGS was used in the study to compare the TCR beta repertoires of mothers and children and to look for features that separate related mother-child pairs from unrelated individuals. On average, the children were about 10 +/- 4 years old, while the mothers were about 40 +/- 4 years old. Libraries were sequenced on Illumina HiSeq 2000 with 100+100 nt paired-end reads after adapter ligation with NEBNext reagents. To avoid cross-contamination, the mother libraries and the child libraries were prepared a month apart and sequenced in separate runs. For each donor, between 500,000 and 2,000,000 distinct TCR beta clonotypes were identified. Naive TCR beta clonotypes were estimated from low-frequency clonotypes matched to each donor's FACS-determined naive share, without sorting.

The sequencing sample was made of blood. The receptor was derived from a boy between 10 and 17 years old in good health. The chain is made from TRBV29-1 and TRBJ1-1; no D segment can be confidently identified. The DNA sequence reads TGCAGCGTTGTATTGGAGAACACTGAAGCTTTCTTT. This yields the protein CSVVLENTEAFF.